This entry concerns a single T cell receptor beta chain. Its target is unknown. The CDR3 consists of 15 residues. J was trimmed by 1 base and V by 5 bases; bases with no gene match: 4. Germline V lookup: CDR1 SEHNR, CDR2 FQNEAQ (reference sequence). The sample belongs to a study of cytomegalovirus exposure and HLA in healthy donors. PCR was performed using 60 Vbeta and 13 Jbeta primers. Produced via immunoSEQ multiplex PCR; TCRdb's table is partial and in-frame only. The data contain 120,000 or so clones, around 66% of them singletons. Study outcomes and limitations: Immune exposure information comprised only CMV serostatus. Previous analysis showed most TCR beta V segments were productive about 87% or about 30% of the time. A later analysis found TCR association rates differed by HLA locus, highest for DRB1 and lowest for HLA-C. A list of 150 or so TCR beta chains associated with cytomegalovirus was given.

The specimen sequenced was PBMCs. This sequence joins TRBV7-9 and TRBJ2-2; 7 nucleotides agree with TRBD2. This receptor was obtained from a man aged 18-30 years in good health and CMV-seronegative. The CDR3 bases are TGTGCCAGCAGCGGACTAGGGTGGAACACCGGGGAGCTGTTTTTT. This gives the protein CASSGLGWNTGELFF.